The clone carrying this T cell receptor (beta chain) was observed many times. Its antigen is not known. Trimming pared 3 bases from V and 3 bases from J, leaving 15 bases between. The CDR3 spans 15 residues. CDR1 is SGHTA and CDR2 is FQGNSA in the germline V gene. TCRdb analysed the RACE reads with MiXCR anew, one entry per CDR3 protein. The table includes more than 75,000 distinct CDR3 sequences, 9.3% detected once. This sample was taken from a study of human T cells and chemical hapten exposure. General study points: Controls formed significantly fewer large CDR3 similarity clusters than expanded TCRs did.

Specified time point: patch test 2, 6 weeks after DPC sensitization. Noted treatment: therapeutic diphenylcyclopropenone sensitization with weekly scalp DPC. J is TRBJ2-7 and V is TRBV7-2; the D gene is possibly TRBD1 (5 bases). Material: whole blood, obtained in connection with sensitization to the hapten diphenylcyclopropenone (DPC). The clonotype was recovered from a woman in her forties with alopecia areata. Some clones in this sample may be carry-over from other donors' samples. DNA for the CDR3: TGTGCCAGCAGCTTTCATGGCGCAGGGTACTACGAGCAGTACTTC. Its translation: CASSFHGAGYYEQYF.